These 2 T cell receptor beta chains came from one sample sequenced in a study of T cell repertoires in aging, cancer and after chemotherapy. A mixed TRB-A/B primer pool amplified rearranged TRB by multiplex touch-down PCR. TCRdb re-derived calls from the multiplex PCR reads in MiXCR, one entry per CDR3 protein. The table lists under 6,000 distinct CDR3 sequences, roughly 26% of them singletons. The template was genomic DNA from peripheral blood, not RNA. The material sequenced was blood. The receptors shown here come from a human donor with a solid tumor.

The chain links TRBV30 to TRBJ2-6, with 7 bases lining up with TRBD2. The germline CDR1 and CDR2 sequences are GTSNPN and SVGIG (reference sequence). The CDR3 is 19 amino acids. With 1 base clipped from V and 0 bases from J, the junction kept 12 bases outside the gene matches. CDR3 loop: CAWSDLGGLPGSGANVLTF. The CDR3 region has the DNA TGTGCCTGGAGTGATCTGGGAGGGCTACCTGGCTCTGGGGCCAACGTCCTGACTTTC. Looking up the rest from reference TRBV30 and TRBJ2-6 gives the full variable domain: SQTIHQWPATLVQPVGSPLSLECTVEGTSNPNLYWYRQAAGRGLQLLFYSVGIGQISSEVPQNLSASRPQDRQFILSSKKLLLSDSGFYLCAWSDLGGLPGSGANVLTFGAGSRLTVL.

This chain uses TRBV27 with TRBJ2-1, with D perhaps TRBD2 (7 bases). Germline V lookup: CDR1 MNHEY, CDR2 SMNVEV (reference sequence). Trimming removed 10 bases at V and 7 bases at J, with 20 bases between. This CDR3 comprises 14 residues. The chain's CDR3 is CATLGGVTWNEQFF. Written as DNA, the CDR3 is TGTGCCACCTTAGGGGGGGTGACTTGGAATGAGCAGTTCTTC.